These 28 T cell receptor beta chains originate from one sample sequenced in a study of T cell responses to AZD1222 COVID-19 vaccine. This table comes from immunoSEQ multiplex PCR, and its TCRdb copy is limited to in-frame clones, with some not included. The sample shows about 200,000 clones, approximately 94% of them seen only once. This specimen was peripheral blood, taken 28 days after the second dose of the MenACWY control vaccine. The receptors shown here come from an adult who received the MenACWY meningococcal vaccine as a control.

This clone was detected only once. J is TRBJ2-7 and V is TRBV12-3 or TRBV12-4; D may be TRBD2 (5 bases). The CDR3 is made up of 11 amino acids. V gave up 3 bases and J gave up 7 bases, with 7 bases separating them. CDR3 sequence: CASSFGVEQYF. CDR3 sequence (DNA): TGTGCCAGCAGTTTCGGGGTTGAGCAGTACTTC.

CDR3 DNA: TGTGCCAGCAGCCCCGATCGTGGGGCCCGGGAGCTGTTTTTT. Residues: CASSPDRGARELFF. This sequence joins TRBV7-2 and TRBJ2-2; weak D call: TRBD1 (5 bases). The CDR3 totals 14 residues. In germline, CDR1 is SGHTA, CDR2 FQGNSA. The germline V and J ends were trimmed by 5 bases and 9 bases, with 16 bases remaining between them.

The chain links TRBV6-2 or TRBV6-3 to TRBJ1-2; D possibly corresponds to TRBD1 (5 bases). Trimming removed 4 bases at V and 8 bases at J, with 17 bases between. The CDR3 runs to 14 residues. The germline CDR1 and CDR2 sequences are MNHEY and SVGEGT. The CDR3 DNA reads TGTGCCAGCAGTTCTTTCCGGGGCGCTATGGGCTACACCTTC. It yields the protein CASSSFRGAMGYTF.

The chain couples TRBV5-4 to TRBJ1-2, with 8 positions matching TRBD1. Per germline, CDR1 SGHNT and CDR2 YYREEE (reference sequence). The CDR3 totals 14 residues. The V gene end was trimmed by 3 bases and the J gene end by 4 bases; junction bases not matched to a gene: 5. This chain's CDR3 is CASSSTTGGYGYTF. The CDR3 bases are TGTGCCAGCAGCTCGACTACAGGGGGCTATGGCTACACCTTC.

This chain uses TRBV7-6 with TRBJ2-5, with a possible D match to TRBD2 (7 bases). The V end lost 5 bases, the J end lost 6 bases, and 16 bases lay between the germline ends. The CDR3 has 14 residues. Germline V lookup: CDR1 SGHVS, CDR2 FNYEAQ. The CDR3 DNA reads TGTGCCAGCAGCAGTCTCGGGGGGCGGAAGACCCAGTACTTC. Encoded protein: CASSSLGGRKTQYF.

This rearrangement joins TRBV18 to TRBJ1-6; 8 bases map to TRBD1. Trimming at V came to 1 base and at J to 8 bases, leaving 4 bases not matched to a gene. The CDR3 runs to 15 residues. CDR1 is KGHSH and CDR2 is LQKENI in the germline V gene. Here the CDR3 DNA reads TGTGCCAGCTCACCACGTTCAGGGGGCGATTCACCCCTCCACTTT. This codes for CASSPRSGGDSPLHF.

The chain uses TRBV2 and TRBJ2-2; TRBD1 agrees at 10 bases. CDR1 is SNHLY, CDR2 FYNNEI, per germline. V shed 1 base, J shed 0 bases, and the junction held 17 bases outside the gene matches. This CDR3 region has 22 residues. CDR3 sequence: CASSEGKGPARGTGANTGELFF. CDR3 coding DNA: TGTGCCAGCAGTGAAGGAAAGGGGCCGGCGCGTGGGACAGGGGCGAACACCGGGGAGCTGTTTTTT.

This clone has more than one count but fewer than ten. This CDR3 is CASSPDRQYGYTF. In nucleotides, the CDR3 is TGTGCCAGCAGTCCCGACAGACAGTATGGCTACACCTTC. This chain uses TRBV2 with TRBJ1-2, with a weak D call TRBD1 (5 bases). The germline V gene encodes CDR1 SNHLY and CDR2 FYNNEI. The CDR3 length is 13 residues. V shed 5 bases and J shed 5 bases, with 12 bases lying between them.

J is TRBJ2-1 and V is TRBV28; D not certain. Deletions cut 6 bases from V and 8 bases from J, with 14 bases between. The CDR3 runs to 13 residues. Germline CDR1 MDHEN, CDR2 SYDVKM. CDR3 coding DNA: TGTGCCAGCAGGCCCGCTAGTAACCATGAGCAGTTCTTC. It specifies CASRPASNHEQFF.

In DNA, the CDR3 is TGTGCCAGCAGTTACCTACAGGGGAACACTGAAGCTTTCTTT. It is translated as CASSYLQGNTEAFF. The V and J genes are TRBV6-2 or TRBV6-3 and TRBJ1-1; perhaps TRBD1 as D (6 bases). The CDR3 is 14 residues long. The germline gives CDR1 MNHEY, CDR2 SVGEGT. Deletions cut 2 bases from V and 1 base from J, with 8 bases between.

In this sample, this clone turned up once. V usage is TRBV4-1 and J usage is TRBJ1-1; the D gene is possibly TRBD1 (5 bases). With 0 bases removed from V and 5 bases from J, the gap between germline ends came to 7 bases. CDR1 is MGHRA, CDR2 YSYEKL, per germline. The CDR3 is made up of 13 amino acids. This chain's CDR3 is CASSQDGGTEAFF. CDR3 in DNA: TGCGCCAGCAGCCAAGATGGGGGTACTGAAGCTTTCTTT.

The rearrangement links TRBV18 to TRBJ2-7; TRBD1 matches 9 bases. CDR3 length: 17 residues. The V segment lost 0 bases and the J segment 2 bases; nucleotides outside the gene matches: 8. The germline gives CDR1 KGHSH, CDR2 LQKENI. CDR3 DNA sequence: TGTGCCAGCTCACCACCGGCAGGACAGGGGCCGACCTACGAGCAGTACTTC. This translates into CASSPPAGQGPTYEQYF.

The V and J genes are TRBV7-6 and TRBJ2-3; D ambiguous. This CDR3 comprises 15 residues. The V gene's germline CDR1 is SGHVS and CDR2 FNYEAQ. V lost 0 bases and J 0 bases, leaving 7 bases between the germline ends. In DNA, the CDR3 is TGTGCCAGCAGCTTAGCGTACTCCAGCACAGATACGCAGTATTTT. Amino acid sequence: CASSLAYSSTDTQYF.

This sequence joins TRBV28 and TRBJ2-2, with a weak D call TRBD1 (6 bases). The CDR3 is made up of 14 amino acids. CDR1 MDHEN and CDR2 SYDVKM come from the germline V gene. The ends were cut back, 2 bases at V and 6 bases at J, with 10 bases in the middle. The CDR3 is CASSLTGISGELFF. The DNA of the CDR3 is TGTGCCAGCAGTTTAACAGGGATTTCCGGGGAGCTGTTTTTT. Complete variable domain (other parts from reference TRBV28 and TRBJ2-2): DVKVTQSSRYLVKRTGEKVFLECVQDMDHENMFWYRQDPGLGLRLIYFSYDVKMKEKGDIPEGYSVSREKKERFSLILESASTNQTSMYLCASSLTGISGELFFGEGSRLTVL.

Turning to this clone: The sample carries other DNA sequences with the same CDR3. V and J are TRBV28 and TRBJ1-1; D not certain. The CDR3 runs 13 residues. With 2 bases removed from V and 1 base from J, the gap between germline ends came to 5 bases. Germline CDR1 reads MDHEN; CDR2 reads SYDVKM. In DNA, the CDR3 is TGTGCCAGCAGTTTAGGAGGGAACACTGAAGCTTTCTTT. It codes for CASSLGGNTEAFF.

This chain links TRBV7-9 with TRBJ1-5, with D possibly TRBD1 on 6 matching bases. The ends were cut back, 2 bases at V and 1 base at J, with 21 bases in the middle. This CDR3 has 19 residues. The germline gives CDR1 SEHNR, CDR2 FQNEAQ (reference sequence). CDR3 sequence (DNA): TGTGCCAGCAGCTTAAGCACCAGGGGACCCCCTTTAAGCAATCAGCCCCAGCATTTT. Its protein product is CASSLSTRGPPLSNQPQHF.

The chain joins TRBV6-4 to TRBJ2-1; 9 positions agree with TRBD1. Germline V gene lookup returns CDR1 MRHNA and CDR2 SNTAGT. CDR3 size: 15 residues. The ends lost 2 bases at V and 6 bases at J; junction bases unmatched: 5. CDR3 nucleotide sequence: TGTGCCAGCAGTGACGGGACAGGGTCCGCCAATGAGCAGTTCTTC. It is translated as CASSDGTGSANEQFF.

This chain uses TRBV5-1 with TRBJ2-1; D is uncertain. The length of the CDR3 is 14 residues. The germline V gene has CDR1 SGHRS and CDR2 YFSETQ. V was cut by 4 bases and J by 6 bases, with 14 bases left in between. In DNA, the CDR3 is TGCGCCAGCAGCCCTCAGCGCACGCGCAATGAGCAGTTCTTC. It is translated as CASSPQRTRNEQFF. Using reference TRBV5-1 and TRBJ2-1 for the parts outside the CDR3, the full variable domain is KAGVTQTPRYLIKTRGQQVTLSCSPISGHRSVSWYQQTPGQGLQFLFEYFSETQRNKGNFPGRFSGRQFSNSRSEMNVSTLELGDSALYLCASSPQRTRNEQFFGPGTRLTVL.

This chain joins TRBV29-1 and TRBJ1-2; unclear D gene. Trimming removed 1 base from V and 7 bases from J, with 10 bases in between. The germline V gene has CDR1 SQVTM and CDR2 ANQGSEA. The CDR3 contains 12 residues. CDR3 sequence (DNA): TGCAGCGTTGAAGTAGGCGAGTTTGGCTACACCTTC. This codes for CSVEVGEFGYTF.

This sequence joins TRBV3-1 (or the pseudogene TRBV3-2) and TRBJ2-1; D could derive from TRBD1 or TRBD2 (5 bases each). V was shortened by 1 base and J by 4 bases, with 11 bases between the two germline ends. This CDR3 spans 15 amino acids. From germline, CDR1 is LGHDT and CDR2 YNNKEL (reference sequence). CDR3 DNA sequence: TGTGCCAGCAGCCAAGTGGGGACGCCTTACAATGAGCAGTTCTTC. This codes for CASSQVGTPYNEQFF.

The chain recombines TRBV11-2 with TRBJ2-2; 7 positions match TRBD2. Trimming took 1 base from V and 6 from J; bases not matched to a gene: 2. The V gene's germline CDR1 is SGHAT and CDR2 FQNNGV. This CDR3 comprises 14 residues. The CDR3 nucleotides read TGTGCCAGCAGCTTAGGGCGGGAGTCCGGGGAGCTGTTTTTT. This translates into CASSLGRESGELFF.

This chain connects TRBV13 to TRBJ1-1; D is possibly TRBD1 (5 bases). This CDR3 comprises 13 residues. Germline V gives CDR1 PRHDT, CDR2 FYEKMQ (reference sequence). V shed 0 bases and J shed 6 bases, with 8 bases lying between them. The CDR3 sequence: CASSLGGVAEAFF. CDR3 nucleotide sequence: TGTGCCAGCAGCTTAGGAGGGGTGGCTGAAGCTTTCTTT. Full variable domain (remainder filled in from reference TRBV13 and TRBJ1-1): AAGVIQSPRHLIKEKRETATLKCYPIPRHDTVYWYQQGPGQDPQFLISFYEKMQSDKGSIPDRFSAQQFSDYHSELNMSSLELGDSALYFCASSLGGVAEAFFGQGTRLTVV.

V and J are TRBV9 and TRBJ2-2; a weak D match, TRBD1 (6 bases). CDR1 is SGDLS, CDR2 YYNGEE, per germline. V shed 1 base and J shed 1 base, with 14 bases lying between them. CDR3 length: 17 amino acids. The CDR3 coding sequence is TGTGCCAGCAGCGTAACCGGACAGATTTTGAACACCGGGGAGCTGTTTTTT. This gives the protein CASSVTGQILNTGELFF.

V is TRBV7-2 and J is TRBJ2-7; 7 bases map to TRBD2. Trimming at V came to 5 bases and at J to 0 bases, leaving 4 bases not matched to a gene. Per the germline V gene, CDR1 is SGHTA and CDR2 is FQGNSA. The CDR3 contains 14 residues. CDR3 coding DNA: TGTGCCAGCAGCGTGGGGGGGAGCTCCTACGAGCAGTACTTC. It yields the protein CASSVGGSSYEQYF.

Points on this clone: Additional DNA sequences in this sample encode the identical CDR3. This rearrangement joins TRBV5-1 to TRBJ2-5; 13 nucleotides match TRBD2. The CDR3 has 16 residues. Germline V gives CDR1 SGHRS, CDR2 YFSETQ. The ends lost 4 bases at V and 2 bases at J; junction bases unmatched: 5. The CDR3 DNA reads TGCGCCAGCAGCCTCGGACTAGCGGGGGATCAAGAGACCCAGTACTTC. It encodes CASSLGLAGDQETQYF.

The J gene is TRBJ2-7, the V gene TRBV6-2 or TRBV6-3; 7 nucleotides match TRBD1. J gave up 6 bases and V 1 base, and 6 bases lay outside the gene matches. Germline values: CDR1 MNHEY, CDR2 SVGEGT. The CDR3 runs 14 residues. The CDR3 reads CASSYFGRGREQYF. CDR3 nucleotide sequence: TGTGCCAGCAGTTACTTCGGAAGGGGGCGCGAGCAGTACTTC.

The chain combines TRBV2 with TRBJ2-5; 7 nucleotides line up with TRBD1. V dropped 4 bases and J dropped 5; count of bases not matched to a gene: 4. Per the germline V gene, CDR1 is SNHLY and CDR2 is FYNNEI. The CDR3 length is 13 residues. As DNA, the CDR3 is TGTGCCAGCAGTGGACAGGGCTCGGAGACCCAGTACTTC. Protein: CASSGQGSETQYF.

The chain links TRBV4-1 to TRBJ2-2, with D unclear. The CDR3 length is 16 residues. The germline V gene has CDR1 MGHRA and CDR2 YSYEKL. Trimming left V 7 bases short and J 0 bases short, with 15 bases between. CDR3 sequence: CASTVSGVANTGELFF. CDR3 bases: TGCGCCAGCACAGTATCTGGGGTCGCGAACACCGGGGAGCTGTTTTTT.